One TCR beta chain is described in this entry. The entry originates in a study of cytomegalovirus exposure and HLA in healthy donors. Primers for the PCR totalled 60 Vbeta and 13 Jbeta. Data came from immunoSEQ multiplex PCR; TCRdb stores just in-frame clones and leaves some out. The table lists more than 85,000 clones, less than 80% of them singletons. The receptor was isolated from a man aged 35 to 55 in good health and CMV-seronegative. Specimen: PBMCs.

The CDR3 loop is CASSTGPTGGDNEQFF. Here the CDR3 DNA reads TGTGCCAGCAGCACCGGGCCAACAGGCGGGGACAATGAGCAGTTCTTC. The rearrangement links TRBV5-4 to TRBJ2-1; D may be TRBD2 (6 bases). Germline loops: CDR1 SGHNT, CDR2 YYREEE (reference sequence). Trimming took 4 bases from V and 5 from J, leaving 19 bases between them. CDR3 size: 16 residues.